These T cell receptor beta chains were read from a single sample in a study of blood T cell repertoires in COVID-19. Sequencing used immunoSEQ multiplex PCR; TCRdb keeps in-frame clones, though not all of them. The sample consists of more than 250,000 clones, 89% of them appearing once. Sequenced input: peripheral blood. The receptors shown here come from a man aged 18 to 29 who had recovered from COVID-19. The CDR3 runs from the conserved cysteine through the conserved F or W. Each record gives: CDR3 DNA, CDR3 protein, D gene, V gene, clone size, J gene. The D gene is left open where the match is weak. Size values are once, few and many counts, or a class for expanded clones, and some rows have none.

cdr3_nt: TGTGCCAGTCACCCTGGTGGGACAGGGAGAACCGGGGACAAGAGCACAGATACGCAGTATTTT; cdr3_aa: CASHPGGTGRTGDKSTDTQYF; d_call: TRBD1; v_call: TRBV19; clone_size: NA; j_call: TRBJ2-3
cdr3_nt: TGTGCCAGCATCCAGGGGGGAACTAATGAAAAACTGTTTTTT; cdr3_aa: CASIQGGTNEKLFF; d_call: TRBD1; v_call: TRBV6-5; clone_size: NA; j_call: TRBJ1-4
cdr3_nt: TGCGCCAGCAGCCTCCGACCTGGGACAAGGGGCTTTGGGGCTTTCTTT; cdr3_aa: CASSLRPGTRGFGAFF; d_call: NA; v_call: TRBV4-1; clone_size: NA; j_call: TRBJ1-1
cdr3_nt: TGTGCCAGCAGTTACGGGGGGAACTATGGCTACACCTTC; cdr3_aa: CASSYGGNYGYTF; d_call: NA; v_call: TRBV6-6; clone_size: few; j_call: TRBJ1-2
cdr3_nt: TGTGCCAGCACATCGGCTCAGGGGGCAGGTGGCTACACCTTC; cdr3_aa: CASTSAQGAGGYTF; d_call: TRBD1; v_call: TRBV3-1/TRBV3-2; clone_size: NA; j_call: TRBJ1-2
cdr3_nt: TGTGCCAGTAGTACCCGGGAGTTAGAGGCGGGAGGGGAGTATACGCAGTATTTT; cdr3_aa: CASSTRELEAGGEYTQYF; d_call: TRBD2; v_call: TRBV19; clone_size: NA; j_call: TRBJ2-3
cdr3_nt: TGTGCCAGCAGCCGCCAGCGGGGGGAAAACGGGGAGCTGTTTTTT; cdr3_aa: CASSRQRGENGELFF; d_call: TRBD2; v_call: TRBV6-2/TRBV6-3; clone_size: NA; j_call: TRBJ2-2
cdr3_nt: TGTGCCAGCAGTGAAGGTTTCGGTGCAGGGGCGAAGCTCTTGGCTGGAAACACCATATATTTT; cdr3_aa: CASSEGFGAGAKLLAGNTIYF; d_call: NA; v_call: TRBV6-1; clone_size: NA; j_call: TRBJ1-3
cdr3_nt: TGTGCCAGCAGTTACTCCGGGTACAATGAAAAACTGTTTTTT; cdr3_aa: CASSYSGYNEKLFF; d_call: NA; v_call: TRBV6-5; clone_size: NA; j_call: TRBJ1-4
cdr3_nt: TGTGCCAGCAGCTCCACTAGGAACACTGAAGCTTTCTTT; cdr3_aa: CASSSTRNTEAFF; d_call: NA; v_call: TRBV11-2; clone_size: NA; j_call: TRBJ1-1
cdr3_nt: TGTGCCAGCAGTACGGGGGACAGGCCCTACAATGAGCAGTTCTTC; cdr3_aa: CASSTGDRPYNEQFF; d_call: TRBD1; v_call: TRBV25-1; clone_size: once; j_call: TRBJ2-1
cdr3_nt: TGTGCCAGTAACACGGACAGTAGGTCACCCCTCCACTTT; cdr3_aa: CASNTDSRSPLHF; d_call: NA; v_call: TRBV19; clone_size: NA; j_call: TRBJ1-6
cdr3_nt: TGTGCCAGCATTTTTCTCGGAGAGACCCAGTACTTC; cdr3_aa: CASIFLGETQYF; d_call: NA; v_call: TRBV2; clone_size: few; j_call: TRBJ2-5
cdr3_nt: TGTGCCAGCAGTTCCTTATCCACAGGGCTCCATGGCTACACCTTC; cdr3_aa: CASSSLSTGLHGYTF; d_call: NA; v_call: TRBV28; clone_size: many; j_call: TRBJ1-2
cdr3_nt: TGTGCCAGTAGTGGCGTCGGATCCGGGGGCAATCAGCCCCAGCATTTT; cdr3_aa: CASSGVGSGGNQPQHF; d_call: NA; v_call: TRBV19; clone_size: NA; j_call: TRBJ1-5
cdr3_nt: TGCGCCAGCAGCTTGGCCGGTGAAAAACTGTTTTTT; cdr3_aa: CASSLAGEKLFF; d_call: NA; v_call: TRBV5-1; clone_size: NA; j_call: TRBJ1-4
cdr3_nt: TGTGCCAGCAGCCCCGGCTGGGCTAGCGGGAGATACAATGAGCAGTTCTTC; cdr3_aa: CASSPGWASGRYNEQFF; d_call: TRBD2; v_call: TRBV7-9; clone_size: NA; j_call: TRBJ2-1
cdr3_nt: TGTGCCAGTAGTATCGGGAGCGGGAGACCTACCTACGAGCAGTACTTC; cdr3_aa: CASSIGSGRPTYEQYF; d_call: TRBD2; v_call: TRBV19; clone_size: NA; j_call: TRBJ2-7
cdr3_nt: TGTGCCACCAGCAGAGGGACTAGTCCTAGCGCAGATACGCAGTATTTT; cdr3_aa: CATSRGTSPSADTQYF; d_call: TRBD2; v_call: TRBV15; clone_size: NA; j_call: TRBJ2-3
cdr3_nt: TGTGCCAGCAGACCTCCGGGGGGGGCGGGCCACAATGAGCAGTTCTTC; cdr3_aa: CASRPPGGAGHNEQFF; d_call: TRBD2; v_call: TRBV27; clone_size: NA; j_call: TRBJ2-1
cdr3_nt: TGCGCCAGCAGTGAGGTTGCTAGCGGGACCCGCTCAAACTGCGAGCAGTACTTC; cdr3_aa: CASSEVASGTRSNCEQYF; d_call: TRBD2; v_call: TRBV10-1; clone_size: NA; j_call: TRBJ2-7
cdr3_nt: TGTGCCAGCAGCCCGACCGGGACTAGCGGTCGGGGGACCAAAAACATTCAGTACTTC; cdr3_aa: CASSPTGTSGRGTKNIQYF; d_call: TRBD2; v_call: TRBV5-4; clone_size: NA; j_call: TRBJ2-4
cdr3_nt: TGCGCCAGCAGCTTACCGGGACAGGGATCGGCTAATGAAAAACTGTTTTTT; cdr3_aa: CASSLPGQGSANEKLFF; d_call: TRBD1; v_call: TRBV5-1; clone_size: NA; j_call: TRBJ1-4
cdr3_nt: TGTGCCAGTAGTATAGGTGACCTAGCGAGCGATACGCAGTATTTT; cdr3_aa: CASSIGDLASDTQYF; d_call: NA; v_call: TRBV19; clone_size: NA; j_call: TRBJ2-3
cdr3_nt: TGTGCCAGCAGCCGTAGCGGGGGGGCCACAGATACGCAGTATTTT; cdr3_aa: CASSRSGGATDTQYF; d_call: TRBD2; v_call: TRBV7-2; clone_size: NA; j_call: TRBJ2-3
cdr3_nt: TGTGCCAGTAGTATCCCGCCTAGCTCCTACAATGAGCAGTTCTTC; cdr3_aa: CASSIPPSSYNEQFF; d_call: NA; v_call: TRBV19; clone_size: NA; j_call: TRBJ2-1
cdr3_nt: TGTGCCAGCAGTGCGCGGGGTATCAGGGAGACCCAGTACTTC; cdr3_aa: CASSARGIRETQYF; d_call: NA; v_call: TRBV2; clone_size: NA; j_call: TRBJ2-5
cdr3_nt: TGCAGCGTTGCGTCAGGGAACCCTGAAGCTTTCTTT; cdr3_aa: CSVASGNPEAFF; d_call: NA; v_call: TRBV29-1; clone_size: once; j_call: TRBJ1-1
cdr3_nt: TGTGCCAGCAGCCAAGCGAGCGGGGCGAACACAGATACGCAGTATTTT; cdr3_aa: CASSQASGANTDTQYF; d_call: TRBD2; v_call: TRBV4-2; clone_size: NA; j_call: TRBJ2-3
cdr3_nt: TGCGCCAGCAGAGGACTAGCGGGGCTAAGCTCCTACGAGCAGTACTTC; cdr3_aa: CASRGLAGLSSYEQYF; d_call: TRBD2; v_call: TRBV10-1; clone_size: NA; j_call: TRBJ2-7
cdr3_nt: TGTGCCAGCAGCTTAGCGACTAGCATAGCCTACGAGCAGTACTTC; cdr3_aa: CASSLATSIAYEQYF; d_call: TRBD2; v_call: TRBV7-2; clone_size: NA; j_call: TRBJ2-7
cdr3_nt: TGTGCCAGCAGCTTAATACAGGGGTCCACTGAAGCTTTCTTT; cdr3_aa: CASSLIQGSTEAFF; d_call: TRBD1; v_call: TRBV7-9; clone_size: NA; j_call: TRBJ1-1
cdr3_nt: TGTGCCAGCAGCTTAGGCAGGGGAGACATTCAGTACTTC; cdr3_aa: CASSLGRGDIQYF; d_call: NA; v_call: TRBV7-9; clone_size: NA; j_call: TRBJ2-4
cdr3_nt: TGTGCCAGCAGTTTAGCGGGAGTTAAAGAGCAGTACTTC; cdr3_aa: CASSLAGVKEQYF; d_call: TRBD2; v_call: TRBV27; clone_size: few; j_call: TRBJ2-7
cdr3_nt: TGTGCCAGCAGCTACGGACAGTCGACTGAAAAACTGTTTTTT; cdr3_aa: CASSYGQSTEKLFF; d_call: NA; v_call: TRBV3-1/TRBV3-2; clone_size: NA; j_call: TRBJ1-4
cdr3_nt: TGCGCCAGCAGCTTGGTTTCCGGGAATAATGAAAAACTGTTTTTT; cdr3_aa: CASSLVSGNNEKLFF; d_call: NA; v_call: TRBV5-1; clone_size: NA; j_call: TRBJ1-4
cdr3_nt: TGCGCCAGCAGCTCCGGACAGGGGCGGAGGAATGAGCAGTTCTTC; cdr3_aa: CASSSGQGRRNEQFF; d_call: TRBD1; v_call: TRBV5-1; clone_size: NA; j_call: TRBJ2-1
cdr3_nt: TGTGCCAGCAGCGGAAGACTAGCGGGGCACACCGGGGAGCTGTTTTTT; cdr3_aa: CASSGRLAGHTGELFF; d_call: TRBD2; v_call: TRBV9; clone_size: NA; j_call: TRBJ2-2
cdr3_nt: TGTGCCAGTGGACTAGCGGGAGTGTGGACCTCCTACAATGAGCAGTTCTTC; cdr3_aa: CASGLAGVWTSYNEQFF; d_call: TRBD2; v_call: TRBV19; clone_size: NA; j_call: TRBJ2-1
cdr3_nt: TGTGCCAGCAGTTTACGGCAGGGCTATGGCTACACCTTC; cdr3_aa: CASSLRQGYGYTF; d_call: NA; v_call: TRBV12-3/TRBV12-4; clone_size: NA; j_call: TRBJ1-2
cdr3_nt: TGCGCCAGCAGCTTGGGAGTCGCTCGGGACACCACTAACTATGGCTACACCTTC; cdr3_aa: CASSLGVARDTTNYGYTF; d_call: NA; v_call: TRBV5-1; clone_size: NA; j_call: TRBJ1-2
cdr3_nt: TGTGCCAGCAGTGGGGGATTTGGGACAGGGCTAAACACCGGGGAGCTGTTTTTT; cdr3_aa: CASSGGFGTGLNTGELFF; d_call: TRBD1; v_call: TRBV25-1; clone_size: NA; j_call: TRBJ2-2
cdr3_nt: TGTGCCAGCAGAGGACGCGGGCAGAACTACGAGCAGTACTTC; cdr3_aa: CASRGRGQNYEQYF; d_call: NA; v_call: TRBV28; clone_size: once; j_call: TRBJ2-7
cdr3_nt: TGTGCCAGCAGCGCCCAATCCTTAGCAGCATCCAATGAGCAGTTCTTC; cdr3_aa: CASSAQSLAASNEQFF; d_call: NA; v_call: TRBV2; clone_size: NA; j_call: TRBJ2-1
cdr3_nt: TGTGCCAGCAGCCAGGTGACAGGGCTCCACGGGGAGCTGTTTTTT; cdr3_aa: CASSQVTGLHGELFF; d_call: TRBD1; v_call: TRBV4-2; clone_size: NA; j_call: TRBJ2-2
cdr3_nt: TGTGCCTGGAGTCAGGGGGTCTATGGCTACACCTTC; cdr3_aa: CAWSQGVYGYTF; d_call: TRBD1; v_call: TRBV30; clone_size: NA; j_call: TRBJ1-2